Presented here are 16 T cell receptor beta chains from one specimen sequenced in a study of vaccination effects on CD4 cells after COVID-19. Sequencing was preceded by expansion of antigen-specific CD4+ T cells with viral peptide pools in the ViraFEST assay. Between days 9 and 11 of culture, CD4+ T cells were separated out. None of the vaccinated had previously contracted SARS-CoV-2, and their nucleocapsid antibodies tested negative. Their antigens remain unidentified. Here immunoSEQ multiplex PCR was the method, and the copy in TCRdb shows in-frame clones only, minus some. This table has 50,000 to 65,000 clones, roughly three quarters appearing once. The sample was CD4+ T cells from PBMCs cultured with HCoV-OC43 spike peptides, taken before COVID-19 vaccination. Subset meaning: HCoV-OC43 spike overlapping peptide pool stimulation. All receptors derive from a human donor who received a COVID-19 vaccine.

This chain joins TRBV29-1 and TRBJ1-2; unclear D gene. The V end lost 7 bases, the J end lost 4 bases, and 1 base lay between the germline ends. This CDR3 region has 8 residues. Per the germline V gene, CDR1 is SQVTM and CDR2 is ANQGSEA. The CDR3 coding sequence is TGCAGCGCCTATGGCTACACCTTC. Protein: CSAYGYTF. The entire variable domain, with the rest obtained from reference TRBV29-1 and TRBJ1-2, is as follows: SAVISQKPSRDICQRGTSLTIQCQVDSQVTMMFWYRQQPGQSLTLIATANQGSEATYESGFVIDKFPISRPNLTFSTLTVSNMSPEDSSIYLCSAYGYTFGSGTRLTVV.

This clone was counted once. The chain uses TRBV9 and TRBJ2-3; D is unresolved. Germline loops: CDR1 SGDLS, CDR2 YYNGEE. V lost 1 base and J lost 3, with 6 bases in between. The CDR3 consists of 13 residues. The CDR3 DNA reads TGTGCCAGCAGCGTAACCCAGACAGATACGCAGTATTTT. It is translated as CASSVTQTDTQYF.

J is TRBJ2-1 and V is TRBV14, with D possibly being TRBD1 (6 bases). V lost 2 bases and J 9 bases, leaving 11 bases between the germline ends. Germline V gene sequence: CDR1 SGHDN, CDR2 FVKESK. This CDR3 has 13 amino acids. CDR3 bases: TGTGCCAGCAGCCAAAGAGGGGGTTTTGAGCAGTTCTTC. Amino acid sequence: CASSQRGGFEQFF.

The chain carries TRBV4-2 and TRBJ1-2; D call uncertain. The CDR3 totals 13 residues. Germline V gene data show CDR1 as LGHNA and CDR2 as YNFKEQ. Trimming removed 0 bases at V and 4 bases at J, with 6 bases between. Here the CDR3 DNA reads TGTGCCAGCAGCCAAGATTTGGCCTATGGCTACACCTTC. It is translated as CASSQDLAYGYTF.

The chain recombines TRBV30 with TRBJ1-3; 8 bases are shared with TRBD1. CDR1 and CDR2 (germline): GTSNPN, SVGIG (reference sequence). The CDR3 covers 15 residues. With V trimmed by 5 bases and J by 2 bases, 8 bases remained unmatched. This CDR3 is CAWGRTGSAGNTIYF. The CDR3 DNA follows: TGTGCCTGGGGCCGGACAGGGAGCGCTGGAAACACCATATATTTT. Full variable domain (missing parts from reference TRBV30 and TRBJ1-3): SQTIHQWPATLVQPVGSPLSLECTVEGTSNPNLYWYRQAAGRGLQLLFYSVGIGQISSEVPQNLSASRPQDRQFILSSKKLLLSDSGFYLCAWGRTGSAGNTIYFGEGSWLTVV.

CDR3: CASSSRAQETQYF. For the CDR3, the DNA is TGCGCCAGCAGCTCCCGGGCCCAGGAGACCCAGTACTTC. The chain is built from TRBV5-1 and TRBJ2-5; D is unresolved. Germline lookup yields CDR1 SGHRS and CDR2 YFSETQ. The CDR3 runs 13 residues. V dropped 3 bases and J dropped 5 bases, with 11 bases sitting between them.

J is TRBJ1-6 and V is TRBV6-2 or TRBV6-3, with 7 positions matching TRBD1. The ends lost 4 bases at V and 6 bases at J; junction bases unmatched: 6. There are 15 residues in the CDR3. The germline V gene encodes CDR1 MNHEY and CDR2 SVGEGT. The CDR3 protein is CASSSNRGGNSPLHF. In DNA form, the CDR3 reads TGTGCCAGCAGTTCCAACAGGGGTGGTAATTCACCCCTCCACTTT.

The gene calls are TRBV5-1 and TRBJ1-1; TRBD1 might be the D (6 bases). CDR3 length: 18 amino acids. Germline V CDR1 and CDR2: SGHRS, YFSETQ. Trimming shortened V by 1 base and J by 0 bases, and 19 bases separated the two germline ends. The CDR3, as DNA: TGCGCCAGCAGCTTGTTGGTACAGGGTAGTAACCTGAACACTGAAGCTTTCTTT. It is translated as CASSLLVQGSNLNTEAFF.

In its sample, this clone was seen a few times. The gene calls are TRBV28 and TRBJ1-2; 7 bases match TRBD1. The V segment lost 7 bases and the J segment 3 bases; nucleotides outside the gene matches: 2. The length of the CDR3 is 12 residues. Germline-derived CDR1 and CDR2 are MDHEN and SYDVKM. CDR3 DNA sequence: TGTGCCAGCATAGGACAGGACTATGGCTACACCTTC. Translation gives CASIGQDYGYTF.

The CDR3 loop reads CASRAGGNTIYF. The CDR3 nucleotides read TGTGCCAGCAGGGCAGGAGGAAACACCATATATTTT. The chain uses TRBV6-6 and TRBJ1-3; D remains unclear. Trimming took 6 bases from V and 4 from J, leaving 7 bases between them. CDR3 length equals 12 residues. Germline V gene sequence: CDR1 MNHNY, CDR2 SVGAGI (reference sequence).

The gene calls are TRBV28 and TRBJ1-1; D might be TRBD1 (5 bases). This CDR3 contains 16 residues. Deletions cut 3 bases from V and 5 bases from J, with 19 bases between. CDR1 MDHEN and CDR2 SYDVKM come from the germline V gene. The CDR3: CASSLVGRGARTEAFF. CDR3 sequence (DNA): TGTGCCAGCAGTTTGGTCGGAAGGGGCGCGAGAACTGAAGCTTTCTTT.

V usage is TRBV27 and J usage is TRBJ2-3, with 9 bases identical to TRBD2. Germline V gene data show CDR1 as MNHEY and CDR2 as SMNVEV (reference sequence). This CDR3 comprises 15 residues. The V and J ends lost 7 bases and 2 bases, in that order; junction bases with no gene match: 7. In nucleotides, the CDR3 is TGTGCCAGCATTGGGCTAGCGGGATCCACAGATACGCAGTATTTT. It encodes CASIGLAGSTDTQYF.

This clone has only a few counts. The chain is built from TRBV18 and TRBJ1-5; D may be TRBD1 (5 bases). The germline V and J ends were trimmed by 4 bases and 4 bases, with 8 bases remaining between them. CDR3 length equals 13 residues. CDR1 and CDR2 from the germline V gene are KGHSH and LQKENI. CDR3 in amino acids: CASSRDRNQPQHF. The CDR3 DNA reads as TGTGCCAGCTCACGCGACAGAAATCAGCCCCAGCATTTT.

A single count supports this clone. The rearrangement uses TRBV19 and TRBJ2-5; 10 nucleotides match TRBD1. Germline values: CDR1 LNHDA, CDR2 SQIVND (reference sequence). The CDR3 sequence is 14 residues long. Losses at the gene ends were 5 bases for V and 3 bases for J; bases not matched to a gene: 3. CDR3 residues: CASSPGQGKETQYF. The CDR3 DNA follows: TGTGCCAGTAGTCCGGGACAGGGGAAAGAGACCCAGTACTTC.

The chain has TRBV6-5 and TRBJ2-2; a weak D match, TRBD1 (5 bases). CDR1 MNHEY and CDR2 SVGAGI come from the germline V gene. The CDR3 has 14 amino acids. Trimming cost V 4 bases and J 4 bases, with 10 bases left between them. The CDR3 DNA is TGTGCCAGCAGTTTTGGACAAGTCACCGGGGAGCTGTTTTTT. Translating gives CASSFGQVTGELFF.

The chain is built from TRBV6-6 and TRBJ2-3; TRBD2 matches 9 bases. The CDR3 totals 16 residues. Germline lookup yields CDR1 MNHNY and CDR2 SVGAGI (reference sequence). J lost 3 bases, V lost 3 bases, and 7 bases had no gene match. The CDR3 loop reads CASSYTSGGWTDTQYF. CDR3 bases: TGTGCCAGCAGTTATACGAGCGGGGGGTGGACAGATACGCAGTATTTT.